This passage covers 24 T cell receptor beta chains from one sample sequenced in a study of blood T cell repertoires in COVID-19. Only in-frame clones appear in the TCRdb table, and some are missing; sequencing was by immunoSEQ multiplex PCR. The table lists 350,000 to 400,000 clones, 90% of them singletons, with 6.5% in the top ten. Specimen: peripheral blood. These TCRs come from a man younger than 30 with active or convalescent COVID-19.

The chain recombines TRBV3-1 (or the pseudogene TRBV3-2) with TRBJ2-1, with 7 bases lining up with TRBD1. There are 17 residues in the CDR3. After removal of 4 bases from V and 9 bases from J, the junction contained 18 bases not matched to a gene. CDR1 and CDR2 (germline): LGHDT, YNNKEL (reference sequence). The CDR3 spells CASSPQTGPLTVGEQFF. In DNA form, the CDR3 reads TGTGCCAGCAGCCCCCAGACAGGGCCCCTCACTGTGGGTGAGCAGTTCTTC.

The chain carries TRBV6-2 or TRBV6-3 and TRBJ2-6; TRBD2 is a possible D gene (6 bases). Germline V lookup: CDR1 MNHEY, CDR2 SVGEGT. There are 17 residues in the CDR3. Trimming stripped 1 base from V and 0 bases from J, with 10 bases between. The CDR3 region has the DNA TGTGCCAGCAGTTACTTGTTAGCGGCCTCTGGGGCCAACGTCCTGACTTTC. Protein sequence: CASSYLLAASGANVLTF.

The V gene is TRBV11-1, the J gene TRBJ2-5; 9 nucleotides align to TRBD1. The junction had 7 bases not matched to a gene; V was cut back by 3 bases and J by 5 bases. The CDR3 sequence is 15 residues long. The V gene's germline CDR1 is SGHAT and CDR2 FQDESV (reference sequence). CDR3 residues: CASSFDRGSGETQYF. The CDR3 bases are TGTGCCAGCAGCTTCGACAGGGGGTCAGGGGAGACCCAGTACTTC.

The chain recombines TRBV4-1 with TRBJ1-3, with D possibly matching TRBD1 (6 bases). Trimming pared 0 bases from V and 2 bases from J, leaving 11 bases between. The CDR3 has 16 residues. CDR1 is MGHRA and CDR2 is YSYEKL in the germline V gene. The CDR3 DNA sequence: TGCGCCAGCAGCCAAGATCAGGGGTATCCTGGAAACACCATATATTTT. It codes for CASSQDQGYPGNTIYF.

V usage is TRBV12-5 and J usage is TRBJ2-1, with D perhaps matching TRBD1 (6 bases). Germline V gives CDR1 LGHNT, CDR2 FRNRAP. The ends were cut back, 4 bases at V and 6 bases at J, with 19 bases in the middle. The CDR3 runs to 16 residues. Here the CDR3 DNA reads TGTGCTAGTGGTTCGCCCAGGGCAGGGGAATTCAATGAGCAGTTCTTC. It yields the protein CASGSPRAGEFNEQFF. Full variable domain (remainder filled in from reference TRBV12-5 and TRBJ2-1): DARVTQTPRHKVTEMGQEVTMRCQPILGHNTVFWYRQTMMQGLELLAYFRNRAPLDDSGMPKDRFSAEMPDATLATLKIQPSEPRDSAVYFCASGSPRAGEFNEQFFGPGTRLTVL.

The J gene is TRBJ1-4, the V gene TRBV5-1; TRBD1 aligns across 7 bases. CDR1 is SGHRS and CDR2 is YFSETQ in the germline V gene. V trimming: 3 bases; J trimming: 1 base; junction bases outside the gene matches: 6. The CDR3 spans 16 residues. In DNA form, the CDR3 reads TGCGCCAGCAGCTCCCGACAGGGTCAAACTAATGAAAAACTGTTTTTT. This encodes CASSSRQGQTNEKLFF.

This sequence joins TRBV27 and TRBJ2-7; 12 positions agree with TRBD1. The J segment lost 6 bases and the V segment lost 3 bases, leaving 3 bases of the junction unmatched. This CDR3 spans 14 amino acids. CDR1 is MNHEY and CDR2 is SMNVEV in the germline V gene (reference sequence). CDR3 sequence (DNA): TGTGCCAGCAGTTTGGGGACAGGGGGCCCCGAGCAGTACTTC. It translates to CASSLGTGGPEQYF.

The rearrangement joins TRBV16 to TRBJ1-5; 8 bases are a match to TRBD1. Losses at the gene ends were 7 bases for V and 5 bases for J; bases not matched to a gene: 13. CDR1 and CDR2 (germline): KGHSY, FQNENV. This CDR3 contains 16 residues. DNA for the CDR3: TGTGCCAGCATAGCACCCAGGACAGGGTCCGATCAGCCCCAGCATTTT. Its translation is CASIAPRTGSDQPQHF.

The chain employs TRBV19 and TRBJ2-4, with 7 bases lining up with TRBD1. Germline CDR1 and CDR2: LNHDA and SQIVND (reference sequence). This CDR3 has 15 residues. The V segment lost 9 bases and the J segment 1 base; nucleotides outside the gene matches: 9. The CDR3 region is CASEGQEFAKNIQYF. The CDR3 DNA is TGTGCCAGCGAAGGACAGGAGTTCGCCAAAAACATTCAGTACTTC.

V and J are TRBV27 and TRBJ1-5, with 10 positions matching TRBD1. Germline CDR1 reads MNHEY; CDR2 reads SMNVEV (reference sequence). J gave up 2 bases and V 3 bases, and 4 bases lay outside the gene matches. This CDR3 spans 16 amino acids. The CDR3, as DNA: TGTGCCAGCAGTTTCATCGGGACAGGGGGCAATCAGCCCCAGCATTTT. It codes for CASSFIGTGGNQPQHF.

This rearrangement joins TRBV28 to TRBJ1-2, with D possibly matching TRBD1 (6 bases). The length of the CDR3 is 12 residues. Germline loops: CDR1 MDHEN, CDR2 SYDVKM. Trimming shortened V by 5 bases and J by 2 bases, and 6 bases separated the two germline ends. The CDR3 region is CASSGQNYGYTF. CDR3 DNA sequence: TGTGCCAGCAGTGGACAGAACTATGGCTACACCTTC.

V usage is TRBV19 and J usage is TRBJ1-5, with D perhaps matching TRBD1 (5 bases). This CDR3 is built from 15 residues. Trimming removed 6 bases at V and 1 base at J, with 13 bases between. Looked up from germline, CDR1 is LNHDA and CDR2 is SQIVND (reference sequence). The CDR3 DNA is TGTGCCAGTAGACCCTCGGGGGGGAGCAATCAGCCCCAGCATTTT. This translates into CASRPSGGSNQPQHF. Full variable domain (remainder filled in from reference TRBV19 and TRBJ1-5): DGGITQSPKYLFRKEGQNVTLSCEQNLNHDAMYWYRQDPGQGLRLIYYSQIVNDFQKGDIAEGYSVSREKKESFPLTVTSAQKNPTAFYLCASRPSGGSNQPQHFGDGTRLSIL.

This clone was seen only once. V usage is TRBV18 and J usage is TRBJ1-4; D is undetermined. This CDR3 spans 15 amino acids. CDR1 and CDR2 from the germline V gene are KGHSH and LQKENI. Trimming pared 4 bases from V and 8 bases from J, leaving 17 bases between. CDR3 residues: CASSLTVAVGEKLFF. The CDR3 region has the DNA TGTGCCAGCTCACTAACGGTGGCGGTTGGGGAAAAACTGTTTTTT. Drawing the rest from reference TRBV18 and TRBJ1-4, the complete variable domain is NAGVMQNPRHLVRRRGQEARLRCSPMKGHSHVYWYRQLPEEGLKFMVYLQKENIIDESGMPKERFSAEFPKEGPSILRIQQVVRGDSAAYFCASSLTVAVGEKLFFGSGTQLSVL.

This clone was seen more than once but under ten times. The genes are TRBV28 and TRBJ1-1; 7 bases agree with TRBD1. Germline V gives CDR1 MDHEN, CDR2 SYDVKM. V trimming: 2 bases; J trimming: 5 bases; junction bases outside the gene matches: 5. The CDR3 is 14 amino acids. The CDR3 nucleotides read TGTGCCAGCAGTTTAATCCAGGGGGAAACTGAAGCTTTCTTT. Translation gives CASSLIQGETEAFF.

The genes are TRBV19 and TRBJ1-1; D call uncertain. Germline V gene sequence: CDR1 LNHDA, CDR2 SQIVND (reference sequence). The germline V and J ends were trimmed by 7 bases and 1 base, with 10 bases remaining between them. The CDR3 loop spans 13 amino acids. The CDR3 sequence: CASIRVPNTEAFF. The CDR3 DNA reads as TGTGCCAGTATCCGAGTACCGAACACTGAAGCTTTCTTT.

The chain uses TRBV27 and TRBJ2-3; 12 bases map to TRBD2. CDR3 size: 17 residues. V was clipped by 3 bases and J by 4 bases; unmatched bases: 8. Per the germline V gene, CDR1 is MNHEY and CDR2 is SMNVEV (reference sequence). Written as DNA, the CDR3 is TGTGCCAGCAGTTTTTTTTCTAGCGGGAGGGTATCAGATACGCAGTATTTT. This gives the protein CASSFFSSGRVSDTQYF.

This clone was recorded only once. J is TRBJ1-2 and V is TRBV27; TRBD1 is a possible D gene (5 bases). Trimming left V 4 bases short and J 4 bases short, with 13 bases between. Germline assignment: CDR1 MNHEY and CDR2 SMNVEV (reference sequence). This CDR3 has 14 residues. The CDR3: CASSSGGQSYGYTF. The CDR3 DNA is TGTGCCAGCAGTTCCGGCGGACAAAGCTATGGCTACACCTTC.

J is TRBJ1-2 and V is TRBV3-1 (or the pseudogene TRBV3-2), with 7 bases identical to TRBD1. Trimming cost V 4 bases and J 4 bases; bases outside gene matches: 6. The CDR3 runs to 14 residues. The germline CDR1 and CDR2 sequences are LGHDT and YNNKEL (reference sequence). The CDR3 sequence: CASSPRDRAYGYTF. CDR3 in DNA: TGTGCCAGCAGCCCTAGAGACAGGGCCTATGGCTACACCTTC.

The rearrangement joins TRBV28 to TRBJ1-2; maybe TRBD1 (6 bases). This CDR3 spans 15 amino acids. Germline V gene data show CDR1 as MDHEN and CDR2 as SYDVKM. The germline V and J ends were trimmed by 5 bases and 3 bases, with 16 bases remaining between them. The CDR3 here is CASSPGGRGDYGYTF. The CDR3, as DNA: TGTGCCAGCAGTCCCGGTGGCAGGGGTGACTATGGCTACACCTTC.

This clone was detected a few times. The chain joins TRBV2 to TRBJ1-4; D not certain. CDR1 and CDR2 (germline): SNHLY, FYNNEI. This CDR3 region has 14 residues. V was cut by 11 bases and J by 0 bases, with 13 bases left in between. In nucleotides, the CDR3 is TGTGCCGGCCGCGCGGCGACAACTAATGAAAAACTGTTTTTT. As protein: CAGRAATTNEKLFF. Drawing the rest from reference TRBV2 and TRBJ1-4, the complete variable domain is EPEVTQTPSHQVTQMGQEVILRCVPISNHLYFYWYRQILGQKVEFLVSFYNNEISEKSEIFDDQFSVERPDGSNFTLKIRSTKLEDSAMYFCAGRAATTNEKLFFGSGTQLSVL.

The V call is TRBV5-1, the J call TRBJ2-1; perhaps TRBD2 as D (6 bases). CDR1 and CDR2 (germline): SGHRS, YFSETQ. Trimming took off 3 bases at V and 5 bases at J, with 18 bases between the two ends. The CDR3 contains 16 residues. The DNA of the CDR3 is TGCGCCAGCAGCTCCCCTAGGGGAGGTGTGGACAATGAGCAGTTCTTC. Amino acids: CASSSPRGGVDNEQFF.

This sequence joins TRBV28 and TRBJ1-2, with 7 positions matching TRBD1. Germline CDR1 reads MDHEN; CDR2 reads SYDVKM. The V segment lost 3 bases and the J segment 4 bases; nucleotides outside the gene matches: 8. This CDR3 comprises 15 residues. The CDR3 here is CASSLGQRSRYGYTF. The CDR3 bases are TGTGCCAGCAGTTTGGGACAGAGAAGCCGCTATGGCTACACCTTC.

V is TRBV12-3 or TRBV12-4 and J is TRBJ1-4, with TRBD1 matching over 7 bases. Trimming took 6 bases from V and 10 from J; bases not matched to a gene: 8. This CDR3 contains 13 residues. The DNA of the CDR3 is TGTGCCAGCAGCCTTAGACAGGGTGGAAAACTGTTTTTT. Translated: CASSLRQGGKLFF.

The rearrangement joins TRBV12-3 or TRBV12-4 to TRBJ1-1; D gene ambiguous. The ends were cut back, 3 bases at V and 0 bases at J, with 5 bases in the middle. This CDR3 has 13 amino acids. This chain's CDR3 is CASSFTLNTEAFF. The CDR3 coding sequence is TGTGCCAGCAGTTTTACATTGAACACTGAAGCTTTCTTT.